This T cell receptor beta chain derives from a study of CD4 T cells in relation to SARS-CoV-2 and coronaviruses. Study in general: No peptide or an HIV-1 Nef peptide pool served as negative control.

Unexposed donor CD4+ T cells date from about 2011-2018, before the COVID-19 pandemic. After roughly ten days of culture, CD4+ T cells were isolated. Cells permitting, SARS-CoV-2 S/N and four cold-coronavirus spikes were tested on unexposed-donor CD4+ T cells. Cultures held some 2.1 million PBMCs per well with about 10 IU/ml IL-2. Libraries were prepared by immunoSEQ multiplex PCR; TCRdb keeps only in-frame clonotypes and omits some of them. The sample yields about 24,000 clones, about 70% seen once. For this clone: Its antigen remains unknown.

Germline-derived CDR1 and CDR2 are LGHDT and YNNKEL (reference sequence). The CDR3 sequence is 13 residues long. V shed 4 bases and J shed 11 bases, with 17 bases lying between them. Study-level findings and limits: Samples before the pandemic and after infection were not matched within any donor.

The chain is built from TRBV3-1 (or the pseudogene TRBV3-2) and TRBJ1-1; D unclear. This sequence originates from a human donor in good health. Sequenced sample: CD4+ T cells from PBMCs, cultured in vitro. Here the CDR3 reads CASSPPASAGAFF. CDR3 in DNA: TGTGCCAGCAGCCCTCCGGCCAGCGCGGGGGCTTTCTTT.